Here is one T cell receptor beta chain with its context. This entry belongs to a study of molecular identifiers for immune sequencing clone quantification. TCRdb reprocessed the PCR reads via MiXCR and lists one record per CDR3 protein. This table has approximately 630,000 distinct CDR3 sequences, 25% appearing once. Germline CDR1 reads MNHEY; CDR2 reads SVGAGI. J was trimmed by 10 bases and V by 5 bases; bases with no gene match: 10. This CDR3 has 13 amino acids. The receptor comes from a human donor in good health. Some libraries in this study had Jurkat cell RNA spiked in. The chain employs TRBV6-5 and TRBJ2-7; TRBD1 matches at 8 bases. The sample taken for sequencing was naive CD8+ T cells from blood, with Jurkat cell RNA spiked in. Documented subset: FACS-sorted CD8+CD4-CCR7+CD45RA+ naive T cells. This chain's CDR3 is CASSLGTGVSQYF. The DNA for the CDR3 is TGTGCCAGCAGTCTGGGGACAGGAGTGTCCCAGTACTTC.